The 30 T cell receptor beta chains below were found in one sample sequenced in a study of T cells in Graves' hyperthyroidism and ophthalmopathy. Amplified TCR beta CDR3 regions came from RNA transcripts. The TCR CDR3 was amplified in a first-round RT-PCR using the HTBI primer set. Each CDR3 protein is one row after TCRdb ran MiXCR on the multiplex PCR reads. The repertoire holds about 560,000 distinct CDR3 sequences, with around 46% as singletons. Source material: peripheral blood or thyroid tissue (not recorded which). The receptors derive from a young woman with Graves' hyperthyroidism.

This clonotype was counted many times. V and J are TRBV7-9 and TRBJ2-6; no reliable D call. The CDR3 length is 13 residues. Germline CDR1 is SEHNR and CDR2 is FQNEAQ (reference sequence). Trimming pared 1 base from V and 13 bases from J, leaving 11 bases between. For the CDR3, the DNA is TGTGCCAGCAGCTTAGTCAGCATACGGGTCCTGACTTTC. The encoded protein is CASSLVSIRVLTF.

This clonotype came up once. Given a much more abundant clone one base away, this may be a read error. This chain connects TRBV6-1 to TRBJ1-4; D might be TRBD1 (5 bases). V dropped 3 bases and J dropped 7 bases, with 15 bases sitting between them. Looked up from germline, CDR1 is MNHNS and CDR2 is SASEGT. This CDR3 comprises 15 residues. The CDR3 sequence: CASSDSAEGVEKLFF. CDR3 in DNA: TGTGCCAGCAGTGATTCAGCAGAAGGGGTTGAAAAACTGTTTTTT.

This clonotype turned up a few times. The chain has TRBV2 and TRBJ2-5; 12 bases are shared with TRBD2. V lost 6 bases, J lost 5 bases, and 4 bases stayed unmatched. The CDR3 length is 14 residues. CDR1 SNHLY and CDR2 FYNNEI come from the germline V gene. The CDR3 coding sequence is TGTGCCAGCAGAAGACTAGCGGGAGAGGAGACCCAGTACTTC. This sequence encodes CASRRLAGEETQYF.

The V gene is TRBV10-1, the J gene TRBJ1-2, with D possibly matching TRBD1 (6 bases). Trimming left V 8 bases short and J 7 bases short, with 23 bases between. The CDR3 spans 15 residues. Germline lookup yields CDR1 WNHNN and CDR2 SYGVQD (reference sequence). CDR3 in amino acids: CASVWDMASLIGYTF. Written as DNA, the CDR3 is TGCGCCAGCGTATGGGACATGGCCAGTTTAATTGGCTACACCTTC.

The V call is TRBV5-4, the J call TRBJ2-2; tentative D call: TRBD2 (5 bases). This CDR3 has 13 residues. CDR1 SGHNT and CDR2 YYREEE come from the germline V gene (reference sequence). Trimming left V 5 bases short and J 6 bases short, with 11 bases between. The DNA of the CDR3 is TGTGCCAGCAGGGCGTTGGGAGCCGGGGAGCTGTTTTTT. Translating gives CASRALGAGELFF.

The rearrangement uses TRBV25-1 and TRBJ1-4; 9 bases are shared with TRBD1. Trimming cost V 1 base and J 7 bases; bases outside gene matches: 7. CDR1 and CDR2 (germline): MGHDK, SYGVNS. The CDR3 is 16 residues long. The CDR3 loop reads CASSEFRTGDTEKLFF. Here the CDR3 DNA reads TGTGCCAGCAGTGAATTTAGGACAGGGGACACTGAAAAACTGTTTTTT.

This clonotype was seen only once. Germline and junction disagree at one end, which may indicate a read error. The chain uses TRBV7-8 and TRBJ1-2, with TRBD1 matching 7 bases. This CDR3 is 14 amino acids long. CDR1 is SGHVS, CDR2 FQNEAQ, per germline. The CDR3 nucleotides read TGCGCCAGCAGCCAAGATGGACAGGTTTATGGCTACACCTTC. Its translation is CASSQDGQVYGYTF.

This chain uses TRBV24-1 with TRBJ2-2; D may be TRBD1 (5 bases). CDR1 and CDR2 (germline): KGHDR, SFDVKD. The V end lost 5 bases, the J end lost 3 bases, and 18 bases lay between the germline ends. This CDR3 contains 17 residues. For the CDR3, the DNA is TGTGCCACCAGTGCCCCCGCCGGCAGGGTCGACACCGGGGAGCTGTTTTTT. Its protein product is CATSAPAGRVDTGELFF.

This clonotype was seen only a few times. The gene calls are TRBV25-1 and TRBJ2-1, with D possibly being TRBD1 (5 bases). The V gene lost 5 bases and the J gene lost 4 bases, with 12 bases spanning the gap. The CDR3 length is 14 residues. Germline CDR1 MGHDK, CDR2 SYGVNS. CDR3 protein: CASSRQGTYNEQFF. Written as DNA, the CDR3 is TGTGCCAGCAGTAGGCAGGGAACGTACAATGAGCAGTTCTTC.

This rearrangement joins TRBV10-3 to TRBJ1-2, with D possibly TRBD1 on 6 matching bases. Germline assignment: CDR1 ENHRY and CDR2 SYGVKD. Trimming took 3 bases from V and 4 from J, leaving 9 bases between them. The CDR3 contains 13 residues. The CDR3 sequence: CAISETGFYGYTF. CDR3 bases: TGTGCCATCAGTGAAACAGGGTTCTATGGCTACACCTTC.

The chain recombines TRBV7-9 with TRBJ2-6; TRBD2 is a possible D gene (5 bases). The germline V gene encodes CDR1 SEHNR and CDR2 FQNEAQ (reference sequence). Trimming shortened V by 3 bases and J by 2 bases, and 8 bases separated the two germline ends. The CDR3 consists of 15 residues. CDR3 DNA: TGTGCCAGCAGCTTGCTGAGGGCTGGGGCCAACGTCCTGACTTTC. Its translation is CASSLLRAGANVLTF.

The genes are TRBV9 and TRBJ1-6; 9 positions match TRBD1. Germline loops: CDR1 SGDLS, CDR2 YYNGEE. The length of the CDR3 is 16 residues. After removal of 3 bases from V and 8 bases from J, the junction contained 9 bases not matched to a gene. The CDR3 is CASSDSGTGLYSPLHF. DNA for the CDR3: TGTGCCAGCAGCGACTCCGGGACAGGGCTTTATTCACCCCTCCACTTT.

Points on this clonotype: Its ends do not fully match the called genes, so a read error is possible. The rearrangement links TRBV15 to TRBJ2-7; 7 nucleotides agree with TRBD2. The V gene's germline CDR1 is LNHNV and CDR2 YYDKDF (reference sequence). CDR3 size: 14 residues. The DNA of the CDR3 is TGTGCCACCAGCGTCCGGGACGGGGACTACGAGCGGTACTTC. It codes for CATSVRDGDYERYF.

For this clonotype: Germline is not matched at one junction end, which may reflect a read error. The chain combines TRBV6-1 with TRBJ2-7, with TRBD1 identical over 7 bases. The CDR3 runs to 13 residues. Germline V gene lookup returns CDR1 MNHNS and CDR2 SASEGT. The DNA of the CDR3 is TGTGCCAGCCGGGGACAGAACTCCCACGAGCAGTACTTC. Amino acid sequence: CASRGQNSHEQYF.

This clonotype was seen repeatedly, ten times or more. The genes are TRBV2 and TRBJ1-2; D perhaps matches TRBD1 (6 bases). Germline V gives CDR1 SNHLY, CDR2 FYNNEI. The CDR3 loop spans 11 amino acids. V was cut by 5 bases and J by 6 bases, with 7 bases left in between. The CDR3 loop is CASSRQDGYTF. The DNA for the CDR3 is TGTGCCAGCAGTCGACAGGATGGCTACACCTTC.

V usage is TRBV7-9 and J usage is TRBJ1-6; 7 bases map to TRBD1. Germline values: CDR1 SEHNR, CDR2 FQNEAQ (reference sequence). This CDR3 comprises 15 residues. With 1 base clipped from V and 8 bases from J, the junction kept 5 bases outside the gene matches. The CDR3 is CASSLEGGGYSPLHF. For the CDR3, the DNA is TGTGCCAGCAGCTTAGAAGGGGGCGGCTATTCACCCCTCCACTTT.

The chain carries TRBV2 and TRBJ1-1; tentatively, D is TRBD1 (6 bases). Trimming removed 8 bases from V and 4 bases from J, with 14 bases in between. The V gene's germline CDR1 is SNHLY and CDR2 FYNNEI. The CDR3 runs to 13 residues. The CDR3 DNA sequence: TGTGCCAGCGCCGGGGGCATTGGCACTGAAGCTTTCTTT. Translation: CASAGGIGTEAFF. The variable domain in full, completed from reference TRBV2 and TRBJ1-1, reads EPEVTQTPSHQVTQMGQEVILRCVPISNHLYFYWYRQILGQKVEFLVSFYNNEISEKSEIFDDQFSVERPDGSNFTLKIRSTKLEDSAMYFCASAGGIGTEAFFGQGTRLTVV.

A word on this clonotype: It may be a read error: a sequence one base away is much more abundant. This sequence joins TRBV7-6 and TRBJ2-5; D unresolved. V lost 5 bases and J 4 bases, leaving 8 bases between the germline ends. The CDR3 contains 12 residues. Germline V gene sequence: CDR1 SGHVS, CDR2 FNYEAQ. CDR3 coding DNA: TGTGCCAGCAGCGCAGTTGGAGAGACCCAGTACTTC. This sequence encodes CASSAVGETQYF.

V is TRBV15 and J is TRBJ2-6; no clear D gene. The V end was cut by 3 bases, the J end by 0 bases, with 9 bases between. This CDR3 region has 16 residues. The germline gives CDR1 LNHNV, CDR2 YYDKDF (reference sequence). As DNA, the CDR3 is TGTGCCACCAGCAGCCTAACCCTCTCTGGGGCCAACGTCCTGACTTTC. It yields the protein CATSSLTLSGANVLTF.

This clonotype showed up many times. The V and J genes are TRBV2 and TRBJ1-1, with TRBD1 as a possible D gene (5 bases). Per germline, CDR1 SNHLY and CDR2 FYNNEI. Trimming removed 9 bases from V and 0 bases from J, with 14 bases in between. The CDR3 totals 14 residues. CDR3 sequence (DNA): TGTGCCAGTTGGGGCAGGCACATGAACACTGAAGCTTTCTTT. Residues: CASWGRHMNTEAFF.

The chain is built from TRBV25-1 and TRBJ1-2; 12 nucleotides match TRBD1. With 6 bases clipped from V and 4 bases from J, the junction kept 9 bases outside the gene matches. Germline assignment: CDR1 MGHDK and CDR2 SYGVNS. This CDR3 region has 16 residues. CDR3 coding DNA: TGTGCCAGCAGAGTGCTCGGGACAGGGGGCCGCTATGGCTACACCTTC. This codes for CASRVLGTGGRYGYTF.

The rearrangement links TRBV20-1 to TRBJ1-5, with TRBD1 as a possible D gene (5 bases). Germline CDR1 is DFQATT and CDR2 is SNEGSKA (reference sequence). Trimming pared 5 bases from V and 1 base from J, leaving 18 bases between. This CDR3 spans 16 amino acids. Here the CDR3 reads CSAGRPGSASNQPQHF. CDR3 nucleotides: TGCAGTGCTGGCCGCCCAGGGTCCGCGAGCAATCAGCCCCAGCATTTT.

The V call is TRBV6-1, the J call TRBJ1-5; maybe TRBD1 (5 bases). CDR1 is MNHNS and CDR2 is SASEGT in the germline V gene. The CDR3 sequence is 16 residues long. Trimming removed 8 bases at V and 3 bases at J, with 20 bases between. CDR3 bases: TGTGCCAGCTCACGAGGGACCCCAGAGGACAATCAGCCCCAGCATTTT. Translation: CASSRGTPEDNQPQHF.

The chain combines TRBV6-1 with TRBJ1-1, with 9 bases matching TRBD1. V trimming: 5 bases; J trimming: 4 bases; junction bases outside the gene matches: 8. The CDR3 length is 15 residues. CDR1 MNHNS and CDR2 SASEGT come from the germline V gene. CDR3 in DNA: TGTGCCAGCAGTAATACGGACAGGGGAGGCACTGAAGCTTTCTTT. This translates into CASSNTDRGGTEAFF.

The V call is TRBV7-3, the J call TRBJ2-2, with D possibly matching TRBD1 (6 bases). The ends were cut back, 5 bases at V and 0 bases at J, with 22 bases in the middle. The CDR3 runs to 19 residues. Per the germline V gene, CDR1 is SGHTA and CDR2 is FQGTGA. The CDR3 region is CASSHNLRHRATNTGELFF. CDR3 DNA sequence: TGTGCCAGCAGCCACAACCTACGGCACAGGGCAACGAACACCGGGGAGCTGTTTTTT.

This clonotype was found many times. The V gene is TRBV7-9, the J gene TRBJ1-6, with 7 bases matching TRBD1. Germline CDR1 reads SEHNR; CDR2 reads FQNEAQ (reference sequence). The CDR3 runs 14 residues. V lost 2 bases, J lost 6 bases, and 1 base stayed unmatched. CDR3 sequence reads: CASSLQGGNSPLHF. The CDR3 coding sequence is TGTGCCAGCAGCTTACAGGGGGGTAATTCACCCCTCCACTTT.

The chain is built from TRBV12-3 or TRBV12-4 and TRBJ2-2; no clear D. With 3 bases removed from V and 0 bases from J, the gap between germline ends came to 5 bases. The CDR3 is made up of 14 amino acids. The CDR3 region has the DNA TGTGCCAGCAGTTTGTCCGCGAACACCGGGGAGCTGTTTTTT. Amino acids: CASSLSANTGELFF.

This clonotype came up many times. The chain couples TRBV29-1 to TRBJ1-1, with TRBD1 matching 7 bases. The CDR3 has 15 residues. The trim removed 6 bases at V and 6 bases at J, leaving 16 bases unmatched. Germline CDR1 SQVTM, CDR2 ANQGSEA. The CDR3 DNA is TGCAGCGTGGAACTCACAACAGGGGCGACCCCTGAAGCTTTCTTT. Translation: CSVELTTGATPEAFF.

This clonotype was detected ten times or more. The rearrangement uses TRBV7-6 and TRBJ2-7; 7 nucleotides agree with TRBD1. This CDR3 has 13 amino acids. After removal of 5 bases from V and 5 bases from J, the junction contained 6 bases not matched to a gene. CDR1 and CDR2 from the germline V gene are SGHVS and FNYEAQ. For the CDR3, the DNA is TGTGCCAGCAGCCTGAACAGGGGTCACGAGCAGTACTTC. Translating gives CASSLNRGHEQYF. Supplemented by reference TRBV7-6 and TRBJ2-7, the full variable domain reads GAGVSQSPRYKVTKRGQDVALRCDPISGHVSLYWYRQALGQGPEFLTYFNYEAQQDKSGLPNDRFSAERPEGSISTLTIQRTEQRDSAMYRCASSLNRGHEQYFGPGTRLTVT.

The chain employs TRBV7-2 and TRBJ2-3; TRBD2 aligns across 8 bases. The CDR3 covers 15 residues. V shed 1 base and J 3 bases; nucleotides not matched to a gene: 3. CDR1 is SGHTA, CDR2 FQGNSA, per germline. The CDR3 loop reads CASSLVGTRTDTQYF. In nucleotides, the CDR3 is TGTGCCAGCAGCTTAGTAGGGACTAGAACAGATACGCAGTATTTT.